The subject of this entry is one TCR beta chain. The entry originates in a study of T cell responses to AZD1222 COVID-19 vaccine. The germline V gene has CDR1 SGHDT and CDR2 YYEEEE. The trim removed 0 bases at V and 6 bases at J, leaving 5 bases unmatched. The CDR3 is made up of 17 amino acids. Profiling relied on immunoSEQ multiplex PCR, and the TCRdb table lists in-frame clones only, not all of them. Found here are roughly 91,000 clones, about 85% of them singletons; the top ten hold around 3.1%. The clonotype comes from an adult in good health. This chain joins TRBV5-6 and TRBJ1-6, with 11 bases that match TRBD1. This sample comprised peripheral blood, obtained on day 0 of AZD1222 vaccination. CDR3: CASSLVAGQGGNSPLHF. The CDR3 DNA follows: TGTGCCAGCAGCTTGGTGGCGGGACAGGGGGGTAATTCACCCCTCCACTTT.